Listed below are T cell receptor beta chains from one sample, sequenced in a study of regulatory T cells in long-lasting Graves disease. TCRdb re-derived calls from the multiplex PCR reads in MiXCR, one entry per CDR3 protein. The sample holds hundreds of thousands of distinct CDR3 sequences, 13% seen once. A further study also used this sample, focusing on T cells in Graves' hyperthyroidism and ophthalmopathy.

Sequencing used peripheral blood mononuclear cells (PBMCs), obtained at new diagnosis, from a patient treated with antithyroid drugs. The receptors were gathered from a man aged 30 to 39 with Graves disease. Each CDR3 is given with its conserved first and last residue. The D gene is left open where the match is weak. Expanded clones get a size class; other rows say once, few or many, or leave the size out.

D	size	V	J	DNA	CDR3
TRBD1	many	TRBV3-1	TRBJ1-1	TGTGCCAGCAGCCAAGACCGGACAGGGACGGCTGAAGCTTTCTTT	CASSQDRTGTAEAFF
TRBD2	many	TRBV5-1	TRBJ2-1	TGCGCCAGCAGCTTTAGCGGGAGGACAATTCTTGAGCAGTTCTTC	CASSFSGRTILEQFF
.	.	TRBV30	TRBJ1-1	TGTGCCTGGAGAGGGGGGTACACTGAAGCTTTCTTT	CAWRGGYTEAFF
.	once	TRBV19	TRBJ2-2	TGTGCCAGTAGTAAAAGAGTAGGGGGGGCCGAGAACACCGGGGAGCTGTTTTTT	CASSKRVGGAENTGELFF
TRBD1	many	TRBV27	TRBJ2-2	TGTGCCAGCAGTTTGCGACAGGGATGGGGCGGGGAGCTGTTTTTT	CASSLRQGWGGELFF
.	many	TRBV7-8	TRBJ2-7	TGTGCCAGCAGCTGGGTGCTAACTTCCTACGAGCAGTACTTC	CASSWVLTSYEQYF
.	.	TRBV2	TRBJ2-7	TGTGCCAGCAGCCCCCTAAGGGAACTAGCCTACGAGCAGTACTTC	CASSPLRELAYEQYF
.	many	TRBV9	TRBJ2-1	TGTGCCAGCAGCGTAGATGGGGGGGCCAGGTCCTACAATGAGCAGTTCTTC	CASSVDGGARSYNEQFF
.	many	TRBV7-9	TRBJ1-2	TGTGCCAGCAACTCTCTAGTCGTGGGCTACACCTTC	CASNSLVVGYTF
TRBD2	.	TRBV27	TRBJ2-7	TGTGCCAGCAGTTCACGACTAGCGGGGTCCTACGAGCAGTACTTC	CASSSRLAGSYEQYF
TRBD2	once	TRBV4-2	TRBJ2-7	TGTGCCAGCAGCCAAGATGGGCTAGCGGGAGGGATTTCCCCCGACGAGCAGTACTTC	CASSQDGLAGGISPDEQYF
TRBD2	.	TRBV6-1	TRBJ2-5	TGTGCCAGCAGTGAGTTAGGCGGGAGGGCTGGGAGAGAGACCCAGTACTTC	CASSELGGRAGRETQYF
.	many	TRBV28	TRBJ1-5	TGTGCCAGCAGTTTATGGGCAGGCAATCAGCCCCAGCATTTT	CASSLWAGNQPQHF
.	many	TRBV12-3/TRBV12-4	TRBJ2-1	TGTGCCAGCAGTTTCCTCGGGTCCACCCCGTACAATGAGCAGTTCTTC	CASSFLGSTPYNEQFF
TRBD2	once	TRBV6-1	TRBJ2-7	TGTGCCAGCAGTCTCGATCACCAACCGGGACTAGCATCAGGGAGGGAGCAGTACTTC	CASSLDHQPGLASGREQYF
.	many	TRBV20-1	TRBJ2-7	TGCAGTGCGCCAAAGTCCGGGAGCAATTACGAGCAGTACTTC	CSAPKSGSNYEQYF
.	many	TRBV5-1	TRBJ2-3	TGCGCCAGCAGCTTGGGACTTCAGGTACCTCCCGCAGATACGCAGTATTTT	CASSLGLQVPPADTQYF
.	many	TRBV29-1	TRBJ2-6	TGCAGCGTTCGGGACACGGCAGAAGGGGCCAACGTCCTGACTTTC	CSVRDTAEGANVLTF
.	once	TRBV7-9	TRBJ1-2	TGTGCCAGCAGCTTAGTCGGGTTAGCCTATGGCTACACCTTC	CASSLVGLAYGYTF
TRBD2	many	TRBV12-3/TRBV12-4	TRBJ2-7	TGTGCCAGCAGCCTCGGACTAGCCGGATCCTACTACGAATCGCAGTACTTC	CASSLGLAGSYYESQYF
TRBD1	.	TRBV2	TRBJ2-5	TGTGCCAGCTCAGGGGGCGCGGAGACCCAGTACTTC	CASSGGAETQYF
TRBD2	.	TRBV20-1	TRBJ2-3	TGCAGTGCTAGAGATGGAAGTAGCGGGAGCGATACGCAGTATTTT	CSARDGSSGSDTQYF
TRBD2	few	TRBV10-2	TRBJ2-5	TGCGCCAGCAGTGCGGGGGTGGGGCGGGAGAGCCAAGAGACCCAGTACTTC	CASSAGVGRESQETQYF
.	many	TRBV6-1	TRBJ2-2	TGTGCCAGCACCTATAGCGGGAACACCGGGGAGCTGTTTTTT	CASTYSGNTGELFF
.	many	TRBV6-1	TRBJ2-5	TGTGCCAGCAGCCCCAGGTGGCGGGAGACCCAGTACTTC	CASSPRWRETQYF
TRBD1	many	TRBV6-1	TRBJ2-3	TGTGCCAGCAGACTTAGAGGACAGGGGACCACAGATACGCAGTATTTT	CASRLRGQGTTDTQYF
.	many	TRBV14	TRBJ2-5	TGTGCCAGCAGCCAAGTAGAGACCCAGTACTTC	CASSQVETQYF
.	.	TRBV10-3	TRBJ1-6	TGTGCCACCCGCCTAACCGGGAATTCACCCCTCCACTTT	CATRLTGNSPLHF
.	.	TRBV5-1	TRBJ2-7	TGCGCCAGCAGCCCCGAATGGACGGTTTCGCCTTACGAGCAGTACTTC	CASSPEWTVSPYEQYF
.	.	TRBV2	TRBJ1-6	TGCGCCAGCAGCCAAGAGGGTACCTATAATTCACCCCTCCACTTT	CASSQEGTYNSPLHF
.	many	TRBV29-1	TRBJ2-5	TGCAGCGCACAGTCCGGGTGGGAGACCCAGTACTTC	CSAQSGWETQYF
.	many	TRBV18	TRBJ1-2	TGTGCCAGCTCACCACGACAGAACTATGGCTACACCTTC	CASSPRQNYGYTF
.	many	TRBV5-1	TRBJ1-2	TGCGCCAGCAGCTTGGCCACGGGGGGCTATGGCTACACCTTC	CASSLATGGYGYTF
.	.	TRBV12-3/TRBV12-4	TRBJ2-5	TGTGCCAGCAGTTCCGGAACTAGGAGTGTGGCCCAGTACTTC	CASSSGTRSVAQYF
.	.	TRBV13	TRBJ1-6	TGTGCCAGCAGCTCCTGGACGTCCGATTCACCCCTCCACTTT	CASSSWTSDSPLHF